This passage covers 18 T cell receptor beta chains from one sample sequenced in a study of a mutant IDH1 vaccine in newly diagnosed glioma. Profiling relied on immunoSEQ multiplex PCR, and the TCRdb table lists in-frame clones only, not all of them. The sample includes about 66,000 clones, approximately 86% seen only once; the top ten take around 2.9%. Time point noted: baseline, week 1 (first vaccination visit). Treatment denoted: pre-vaccination baseline after standard-of-care therapy. The sequencing used PBMCs, collected from a glioma patient treated with radiotherapy, temozolomide or both. The origin of the receptors is a man aged 30 to 45 with glioma.

This chain uses TRBV6-1 with TRBJ1-5; a possible D gene is TRBD1 (6 bases). Germline V lookup: CDR1 MNHNS, CDR2 SASEGT. Trimming stripped 2 bases from V and 2 bases from J, with 7 bases between. This CDR3 contains 14 residues. CDR3 amino acids: CASSEHRGNQPQHF. The CDR3 DNA sequence: TGTGCCAGCAGTGAACACAGGGGCAATCAGCCCCAGCATTTT.

The rearrangement uses TRBV14 and TRBJ1-2; TRBD1 aligns across 9 bases. This CDR3 has 13 amino acids. In germline, CDR1 is SGHDN, CDR2 FVKESK. With V trimmed by 6 bases and J by 4 bases, 3 bases remained unmatched. The CDR3 spells CASSKGQGYGYTF. The CDR3 DNA follows: TGTGCCAGCAGTAAGGGACAGGGCTATGGCTACACCTTC.

The genes are TRBV5-1 and TRBJ2-5, with 11 bases identical to TRBD2. Looked up from germline, CDR1 is SGHRS and CDR2 is YFSETQ. V gave up 6 bases and J gave up 4 bases; unmatched junction bases: 5. CDR3 length equals 14 residues. DNA for the CDR3: TGCGCCAGCAATAGCGGGGGGGCCCGAGAGACCCAGTACTTC. It yields the protein CASNSGGARETQYF.

In its sample, this clone was seen a few times. The chain recombines TRBV18 with TRBJ2-5; D might be TRBD2 (5 bases). Germline CDR1 and CDR2: KGHSH and LQKENI. This CDR3 comprises 14 residues. In nucleotides, the CDR3 is TGTGCATCGAGAATGGGGTCGGGACAAGAGACCCAGTACTTC. It specifies CASRMGSGQETQYF.

The V and J genes are TRBV5-8 and TRBJ2-7; TRBD1 matches 7 bases. The V and J ends lost 3 bases and 0 bases, in that order; junction bases with no gene match: 12. The CDR3 extends over 17 amino acids. The germline V gene encodes CDR1 SGHTS and CDR2 YDEGEE. The DNA of the CDR3 is TGTGCCAGCAGCTCCCGGTGGGGACAGCTGAGCTCCTACGAGCAGTACTTC. Amino acid sequence: CASSSRWGQLSSYEQYF.

V and J are TRBV18 and TRBJ1-4; D unclear. Trimming removed 4 bases from V and 10 bases from J, with 16 bases in between. This CDR3 region has 14 residues. The V gene's germline CDR1 is KGHSH and CDR2 LQKENI. DNA of the CDR3: TGTGCCAGCTCACAAGGCCCCTCAGGCGGAAAACTGTTTTTT. Translating gives CASSQGPSGGKLFF. Using reference TRBV18 and TRBJ1-4 for the parts outside the CDR3, the full variable domain is NAGVMQNPRHLVRRRGQEARLRCSPMKGHSHVYWYRQLPEEGLKFMVYLQKENIIDESGMPKERFSAEFPKEGPSILRIQQVVRGDSAAYFCASSQGPSGGKLFFGSGTQLSVL.

The CDR3 loop is CASSPGTEYNEQFF. DNA for the CDR3: TGTGCCAGCAGCCCCGGGACAGAGTACAATGAGCAGTTCTTC. The chain combines TRBV5-4 with TRBJ2-1, with 7 bases matching TRBD1. The length of the CDR3 is 14 residues. The junction had 5 bases not matched to a gene; V was cut back by 4 bases and J by 4 bases. Per the germline V gene, CDR1 is SGHNT and CDR2 is YYREEE (reference sequence).

The rearrangement joins TRBV27 to TRBJ1-1; a weak D match, TRBD1 (5 bases). The germline V and J ends were trimmed by 3 bases and 3 bases, with 8 bases remaining between them. Looked up from germline, CDR1 is MNHEY and CDR2 is SMNVEV (reference sequence). CDR3 length equals 13 residues. CDR3: CASSFGGDTEAFF. Here the CDR3 DNA reads TGTGCCAGCAGTTTTGGAGGGGACACTGAAGCTTTCTTT.

J is TRBJ1-2 and V is TRBV5-1; tentative D call: TRBD1 (5 bases). The germline V and J ends were trimmed by 0 bases and 5 bases, with 17 bases remaining between them. CDR3 length: 16 amino acids. CDR1 SGHRS and CDR2 YFSETQ come from the germline V gene. In DNA form, the CDR3 reads TGCGCCAGCAGCTTGGGGGGCAGCCGCACCCTTTATGGCTACACCTTC. This gives the protein CASSLGGSRTLYGYTF.

The V call is TRBV11-2, the J call TRBJ1-1; D gene unclear. The CDR3 loop spans 12 amino acids. Deletions cut 5 bases from V and 5 bases from J, with 9 bases between. Germline V lookup: CDR1 SGHAT, CDR2 FQNNGV. Here the CDR3 reads CASSGSGTEAFF. Here the CDR3 DNA reads TGTGCCAGCAGCGGATCGGGGACTGAAGCTTTCTTT. The variable domain in full, completed from reference TRBV11-2 and TRBJ1-1, reads EAGVAQSPRYKIIEKRQSVAFWCNPISGHATLYWYQQILGQGPKLLIQFQNNGVVDDSQLPKDRFSAERLKGVDSTLKIQPAKLEDSAVYLCASSGSGTEAFFGQGTRLTVV.

This clone was seen only a few times. The chain employs TRBV6-6 and TRBJ2-2; 10 nucleotides align to TRBD1. The CDR3 has 14 residues. Trimming removed 7 bases from V and 6 bases from J; junction bases left unmatched: 5. The germline V gene encodes CDR1 MNHNY and CDR2 SVGAGI (reference sequence). The CDR3 sequence: CASTKTGGAGELFF. The CDR3 DNA follows: TGTGCCAGCACCAAGACAGGGGGCGCCGGGGAGCTGTTTTTT.

The chain combines TRBV28 with TRBJ1-5, with 9 bases that match TRBD1. Germline CDR1 reads MDHEN; CDR2 reads SYDVKM. The CDR3 contains 15 residues. Losses at the gene ends were 6 bases for V and 7 bases for J; bases not matched to a gene: 10. The CDR3 nucleotides read TGTGCCAGCAGCCGGAAGGGACAGGGCCGCCAGCCCCAGCATTTT. The encoded protein is CASSRKGQGRQPQHF.

V gene TRBV5-6 combines with J gene TRBJ2-7, with D unclear. The V gene lost 0 bases and the J gene lost 3 bases, with 7 bases spanning the gap. Germline V gives CDR1 SGHDT, CDR2 YYEEEE. The length of the CDR3 is 13 residues. This CDR3 reads CASSLGVSYEQYF. In DNA form, the CDR3 reads TGTGCCAGCAGCTTGGGGGTTAGCTACGAGCAGTACTTC.

A single count supports this clone. The V call is TRBV4-1, the J call TRBJ2-5; 11 bases are a match to TRBD1. The germline gives CDR1 MGHRA, CDR2 YSYEKL. This CDR3 spans 16 amino acids. Trimming took 3 bases from V and 3 from J; bases not matched to a gene: 6. The CDR3, as DNA: TGCGCCAGCAGCCAGAATCCGGGACAGGGGGAAGAGACCCAGTACTTC. Residues: CASSQNPGQGEETQYF.

The rearrangement joins TRBV5-1 to TRBJ1-1; maybe TRBD1 (6 bases). The CDR3 covers 13 residues. Germline lookup yields CDR1 SGHRS and CDR2 YFSETQ. V was shortened by 5 bases and J by 8 bases, with 16 bases between the two germline ends. The CDR3 spells CASSSEGGLEAFF. CDR3 DNA sequence: TGCGCCAGCAGTTCCGAGGGGGGATTGGAAGCTTTCTTT.

This sequence joins TRBV6-5 and TRBJ2-5; D not certain. The end of the DNA is better explained by TRBJ2-7, so the J call may be wrong. Looked up from germline, CDR1 is MNHEY and CDR2 is SVGAGI. This CDR3 is 15 amino acids long. The CDR3 spells CASSPLRATTYEQYF. CDR3 DNA sequence: TGTGCCAGCAGCCCGCTCCGGGCGACCACCTACGAGCAGTACTTC.

This chain joins TRBV10-1 and TRBJ2-3; 8 positions match TRBD1. Trimming cost V 4 bases and J 2 bases; bases outside gene matches: 5. This CDR3 contains 15 residues. Germline lookup yields CDR1 WNHNN and CDR2 SYGVQD (reference sequence). The CDR3 nucleotides read TGCGCCAGCAGTGGGCAGGGGGCGGTCACAGATACGCAGTATTTT. Translated, it gives CASSGQGAVTDTQYF.

This clone was recorded only once. The V call is TRBV27, the J call TRBJ2-1, with 9 bases aligning to TRBD1. Losses at the gene ends were 5 bases for V and 7 bases for J; bases not matched to a gene: 6. The germline V gene has CDR1 MNHEY and CDR2 SMNVEV (reference sequence). CDR3 length equals 14 residues. The chain's CDR3 is CASSPQGAGNEQFF. The CDR3 nucleotides read TGTGCCAGCAGTCCACAGGGGGCCGGGAATGAGCAGTTCTTC.